This TCR beta chain was sequenced during a study of CD4 T cells in relation to SARS-CoV-2 and coronaviruses. V gave up 5 bases and J gave up 5 bases; unmatched junction bases: 13. CDR3 length equals 17 residues. Germline CDR1 is SGHTA and CDR2 is FQGNSA. CD4+ T cells from unexposed donors were obtained before the COVID-19 pandemic (2011-2018). CD4+ T cells were isolated from the cells after 10 days of culture. As cell numbers allowed, unexposed-donor CD4+ T cells faced SARS-CoV-2 S/N and four cold-coronavirus spikes. A note on this clone: What it recognizes is unknown.

TCRdb's table, derived via immunoSEQ multiplex PCR, lists solely in-frame clones and lacks some. Of 25,000 to 35,000 clones in the sample, about three quarters were seen once. This TCR was sampled from a human donor in good health. V and J are TRBV7-2 and TRBJ1-1; 11 positions agree with TRBD1. Specimen: CD4+ T cells from PBMCs, cultured in vitro. CDR3 nucleotides: TGTGCCAGCAGCCCGTTTCGGACAGGGGGCGTTAGGACTGAAGCTTTCTTT. It codes for CASSPFRTGGVRTEAFF.